This TCR beta chain was sequenced during a study of early T cells in non-severe SARS-CoV-2 infection. Using its own MiXCR run on the 5' RACE reads, TCRdb lists one record per CDR3 protein. The sample lists approximately 70,000 distinct CDR3 sequences, 5% occurring once. This CDR3 is 15 amino acids long. Germline-derived CDR1 and CDR2 are MGHDK and SYGVNS. Trimming took 5 bases from V and 0 from J; bases not matched to a gene: 5. Here the sequenced sample was whole blood, taken at baseline. This TCR was recovered from an adult who was a healthcare worker with PCR-confirmed SARS-CoV-2 infection or an uninfected control (not recorded which). The genes are TRBV25-1 and TRBJ2-5, with 8 bases matching TRBD1. The CDR3, as DNA: TGTGCCAGCAGTTTGACAGGGGTGTACCAAGAGACCCAGTACTTC. Protein product: CASSLTGVYQETQYF. The full variable domain, completed using reference TRBV25-1 and TRBJ2-5, is EADIYQTPRYLVIGTGKKITLECSQTMGHDKMYWYQQDPGMELHLIHYSYGVNSTEKGDLSSESTVSRIRTEHFPLTLESARPSHTSQYLCASSLTGVYQETQYFGPGTRLLVL.